Shown below are 27 T cell receptor beta chains from a single sample sequenced in a study of blood T cell repertoires in COVID-19. Some clones are missing from TCRdb's copy, which holds only in-frame ones; the method was immunoSEQ multiplex PCR. Of some 190,000 clones in the sample, 84% were seen once. The specimen was peripheral blood. The origin of the receptors is an elderly woman with COVID-19, enrolled during active disease.

This rearrangement joins TRBV7-2 to TRBJ2-5, with D tentatively TRBD2 (5 bases). This CDR3 has 14 residues. Germline V gene data show CDR1 as SGHTA and CDR2 as FQGNSA. Trimming removed 4 bases at V and 5 bases at J, with 14 bases between. CDR3 sequence: CASSSRRSGETQYF. In DNA, the CDR3 is TGTGCCAGCAGCTCAAGGAGGTCGGGGGAGACCCAGTACTTC.

The chain combines TRBV5-1 with TRBJ2-7; 7 bases are a match to TRBD1. V was clipped by 4 bases and J by 7 bases; unmatched bases: 5. The CDR3 loop spans 12 amino acids. Germline CDR1 is SGHRS and CDR2 is YFSETQ. The CDR3 here is CASSTTGKEQYF. The CDR3 coding sequence is TGCGCCAGCAGCACGACAGGGAAGGAGCAGTACTTC. Combining the CDR3 with reference TRBV5-1 and TRBJ2-7 gives the whole variable domain KAGVTQTPRYLIKTRGQQVTLSCSPISGHRSVSWYQQTPGQGLQFLFEYFSETQRNKGNFPGRFSGRQFSNSRSEMNVSTLELGDSALYLCASSTTGKEQYFGPGTRLTVT.

The chain combines TRBV20-1 with TRBJ2-2; TRBD2 aligns across 9 bases. After removal of 3 bases from V and 6 bases from J, the junction contained 5 bases not matched to a gene. The germline CDR1 and CDR2 sequences are DFQATT and SNEGSKA (reference sequence). The CDR3 is 14 residues long. In nucleotides, the CDR3 is TGCAGTGCTAGTAGCGGGAGCGTTGCCGGGGAGCTGTTTTTT. Protein: CSASSGSVAGELFF.

V and J are TRBV19 and TRBJ1-6; 7 nucleotides align to TRBD1. The trim removed 6 bases at V and 5 bases at J, leaving 4 bases unmatched. The CDR3 length is 14 residues. Germline CDR1 is LNHDA and CDR2 is SQIVND (reference sequence). The CDR3 sequence: CASRGTEHNSPLHF. CDR3 nucleotide sequence: TGTGCCAGTAGAGGGACAGAACATAATTCACCCCTCCACTTT. Full variable domain (outside the CDR3, taken from reference TRBV19 and TRBJ1-6): DGGITQSPKYLFRKEGQNVTLSCEQNLNHDAMYWYRQDPGQGLRLIYYSQIVNDFQKGDIAEGYSVSREKKESFPLTVTSAQKNPTAFYLCASRGTEHNSPLHFGNGTRLTVT.

This clone has just a few counts. The V gene is TRBV5-1, the J gene TRBJ2-2, with D perhaps matching TRBD1 (6 bases). Between the trimmed V and J ends, which lost 2 bases and 5 bases, there was a span of 10 bases. Germline values: CDR1 SGHRS, CDR2 YFSETQ. There are 14 residues in the CDR3. CDR3 in amino acids: CASSLQGGTGELFF. CDR3 nucleotide sequence: TGCGCCAGCAGCTTACAGGGCGGGACCGGGGAGCTGTTTTTT.

The chain has TRBV11-2 and TRBJ1-1; maybe TRBD1 (6 bases). Per germline, CDR1 SGHAT and CDR2 FQNNGV. This CDR3 spans 12 amino acids. V was trimmed by 4 bases and J by 5 bases, leaving 8 bases between them. For the CDR3, the DNA is TGTGCCAGCAGCTCCGGGACAACTGAAGCTTTCTTT. This encodes CASSSGTTEAFF.

The J gene is TRBJ2-1, the V gene TRBV9; possible D gene TRBD2, 6 bases. The germline CDR1 and CDR2 sequences are SGDLS and YYNGEE. Trimming took off 0 bases at V and 9 bases at J, with 13 bases between the two ends. The CDR3 covers 14 residues. CDR3 residues: CASSVVQGAGEQFF. CDR3 nucleotide sequence: TGTGCCAGCAGCGTAGTCCAGGGAGCGGGTGAGCAGTTCTTC. Based on the CDR3 plus reference TRBV9 and TRBJ2-1, the full variable domain is DSGVTQTPKHLITATGQRVTLRCSPRSGDLSVYWYQQSLDQGLQFLIQYYNGEERAKGNILERFSAQQFPDLHSELNLSSLELGDSALYFCASSVVQGAGEQFFGPGTRLTVL.

This clone came up once. V and J are TRBV9 and TRBJ2-5; no definite D call. The V gene's germline CDR1 is SGDLS and CDR2 YYNGEE. The V end lost 0 bases, the J end lost 3 bases, and 6 bases lay between the germline ends. The CDR3 has 13 residues. The CDR3, as DNA: TGTGCCAGCAGCGTAGCCATAGAAGAGACCCAGTACTTC. Residues: CASSVAIEETQYF.

This clone is a singleton in its sample. The chain couples TRBV28 to TRBJ1-1; possible D gene TRBD1, 6 bases. Germline V lookup: CDR1 MDHEN, CDR2 SYDVKM. Trimming shortened V by 7 bases and J by 1 base, and 10 bases separated the two germline ends. This CDR3 comprises 13 residues. The CDR3 region has the DNA TGTGCCAGCAAACGACAGGCGAACACTGAAGCTTTCTTT. It translates to CASKRQANTEAFF.

This clone appeared a few times. The chain combines TRBV12-1 with TRBJ2-3; no DNA check was done on the table's D call, TRBD1. TRBV12-1 is shown as a pseudogene. The CDR3 has 16 amino acids. DNA for the CDR3: TGTGCCAGCAGCTCCCTCCGGGACAAGCGCACAGATACGCAGTATTTT. Translation gives CASSSLRDKRTDTQYF.

The chain uses TRBV5-4 and TRBJ2-7; TRBD1 matches 10 bases. Per germline, CDR1 SGHNT and CDR2 YYREEE (reference sequence). This CDR3 region has 14 residues. J was trimmed by 5 bases and V by 5 bases; bases with no gene match: 7. Here the CDR3 reads CASRIDRGLDEQYF. The CDR3 DNA reads as TGTGCCAGCAGAATTGACAGGGGGCTGGACGAGCAGTACTTC.

This rearrangement joins TRBV5-4 to TRBJ1-6; 9 bases match TRBD1. This CDR3 has 14 amino acids. CDR1 is SGHNT and CDR2 is YYREEE in the germline V gene (reference sequence). Unmatched junction bases numbered 10, after V lost 4 bases and J lost 14 bases. CDR3 nucleotide sequence: TGTGCCAGCAGCCTCTCCGGGACAGGGAAAACCCTCCACTTT. Translated, it gives CASSLSGTGKTLHF.

About this clone itself: Other DNA sequences in the sample encode the same CDR3. The CDR3 region is CAIRVADTQYF. Written as DNA, the CDR3 is TGTGCCATCAGGGTAGCAGATACGCAGTATTTT. The chain carries TRBV10-3 and TRBJ2-3; D gene uncertain. Per the germline V gene, CDR1 is ENHRY and CDR2 is SYGVKD. V shed 6 bases and J shed 4 bases, with 5 bases lying between them. CDR3 length equals 11 residues.

The chain recombines TRBV9 with TRBJ1-1; D gene uncertain. CDR3 size: 14 residues. The V gene's germline CDR1 is SGDLS and CDR2 YYNGEE. Trimming removed 2 bases from V and 2 bases from J, with 10 bases in between. The CDR3, as DNA: TGTGCCAGCAGCGTTTGGCAAGATAACACTGAAGCTTTCTTT. As protein: CASSVWQDNTEAFF.

V is TRBV3-1 (or the pseudogene TRBV3-2) and J is TRBJ2-3; 8 nucleotides agree with TRBD1. The CDR3 runs 15 residues. V shed 1 base, J shed 2 bases, and the junction held 2 bases outside the gene matches. CDR1 is LGHDT and CDR2 is YNNKEL in the germline V gene (reference sequence). The CDR3 is CASSQVQGATDTQYF. The CDR3 coding sequence is TGTGCCAGCAGCCAAGTTCAGGGGGCCACAGATACGCAGTATTTT.

The rearrangement joins TRBV5-1 to TRBJ1-2; TRBD1 matches 8 bases. V lost 7 bases and J lost 14; bases outside the gene matches: 19. The CDR3 sequence is 14 residues long. In germline, CDR1 is SGHRS, CDR2 YFSETQ. CDR3 sequence reads: CASRTDTTGTGGTF. In nucleotides, the CDR3 is TGCGCCAGCCGGACAGACACTACCGGGACAGGAGGGACCTTC. The complete variable domain, with remaining parts taken from reference TRBV5-1 and TRBJ1-2, reads KAGVTQTPRYLIKTRGQQVTLSCSPISGHRSVSWYQQTPGQGLQFLFEYFSETQRNKGNFPGRFSGRQFSNSRSEMNVSTLELGDSALYLCASRTDTTGTGGTFGSGTRLTVV.

The CDR3 DNA follows: TGTGCCAGCAGCTTGTCACAGGGGTATGGCTACACCTTC. Its translation is CASSLSQGYGYTF. The rearrangement links TRBV7-2 to TRBJ1-2; 7 bases map to TRBD1. Germline CDR1 and CDR2: SGHTA and FQGNSA. This CDR3 region has 13 residues. V shed 3 bases, J shed 5 bases, and the junction held 3 bases outside the gene matches.

The chain couples TRBV2 to TRBJ1-5; no clear D. The CDR3 sequence is 15 residues long. The germline V and J ends were trimmed by 7 bases and 0 bases, with 13 bases remaining between them. The germline V gene encodes CDR1 SNHLY and CDR2 FYNNEI. The CDR3 DNA reads TGTGCCAGCACCCGGGAGGACCTTAGCAATCAGCCCCAGCATTTT. It translates to CASTREDLSNQPQHF.

The J gene is TRBJ1-3, the V gene TRBV2; D might be TRBD1 (6 bases). V lost 5 bases to trimming and J lost 4 bases, with 12 bases between them. This CDR3 contains 14 residues. From germline, CDR1 is SNHLY and CDR2 FYNNEI. The CDR3 is CASSQGMGGNTIYF. CDR3 nucleotide sequence: TGTGCCAGCAGTCAGGGGATGGGGGGAAACACCATATATTTT.

CDR3 nucleotides: TGCGCCAGCAGCCATCTGGGACAGGGTATATGGGACACTGAAGCTTTCTTT. It translates to CASSHLGQGIWDTEAFF. The V and J genes are TRBV4-1 and TRBJ1-1, with 9 bases lining up with TRBD1. The germline gives CDR1 MGHRA, CDR2 YSYEKL. This CDR3 is built from 17 residues. V was pared by 3 bases and J by 3 bases, with 11 bases of the junction left unmatched.

The chain has TRBV27 and TRBJ2-7; 7 nucleotides line up with TRBD1. The junction had 4 bases not matched to a gene; V was cut back by 3 bases and J by 2 bases. The germline gives CDR1 MNHEY, CDR2 SMNVEV (reference sequence). This CDR3 is built from 14 residues. The CDR3 bases are TGTGCCAGCAGTTTCTGGGACAGACCCTACGAGCAGTACTTC. It encodes CASSFWDRPYEQYF.

V gene TRBV5-1 combines with J gene TRBJ2-3; a possible D gene is TRBD2 (7 bases). This CDR3 region has 15 residues. Per the germline V gene, CDR1 is SGHRS and CDR2 is YFSETQ. Trimming took 3 bases from V and 0 from J, leaving 11 bases between them. The CDR3 coding sequence is TGCGCCAGCAGCTGGGGAGGGACAAGCACAGATACGCAGTATTTT. It codes for CASSWGGTSTDTQYF. Variable domain in full (rest from reference TRBV5-1 and TRBJ2-3): KAGVTQTPRYLIKTRGQQVTLSCSPISGHRSVSWYQQTPGQGLQFLFEYFSETQRNKGNFPGRFSGRQFSNSRSEMNVSTLELGDSALYLCASSWGGTSTDTQYFGPGTRLTVL.

The rearrangement links TRBV19 to TRBJ2-1; TRBD2 aligns across 13 bases. Germline CDR1 LNHDA, CDR2 SQIVND (reference sequence). The ends lost 5 bases at V and 8 bases at J; junction bases unmatched: 9. The CDR3 length is 16 residues. The CDR3 sequence is CASSPQGLAGVYEQFF. CDR3 nucleotide sequence: TGTGCCAGTAGTCCCCAAGGACTAGCGGGAGTCTATGAGCAGTTCTTC.

This chain links TRBV7-2 with TRBJ1-2; TRBD1 matches at 7 bases. V gave up 5 bases and J gave up 8 bases; unmatched junction bases: 8. The CDR3 length is 13 residues. CDR1 is SGHTA, CDR2 FQGNSA, per germline. This CDR3 is CASSDRVGGGYTF. DNA of the CDR3: TGTGCCAGCAGCGACAGGGTTGGCGGAGGCTACACCTTC.

The table lists this clone with a count of one. This rearrangement joins TRBV3-1 (or the pseudogene TRBV3-2) to TRBJ1-2; 10 nucleotides match TRBD1. Looked up from germline, CDR1 is LGHDT and CDR2 is YNNKEL (reference sequence). The CDR3 length is 16 residues. V lost 1 base and J lost 4; bases outside the gene matches: 6. The CDR3 sequence is CASSQVRDRGVYGYTF. DNA of the CDR3: TGTGCCAGCAGCCAAGTCCGGGACAGGGGCGTCTATGGCTACACCTTC.

This clone appeared a single time. The V and J genes are TRBV5-1 and TRBJ2-5; D is possibly TRBD2 (5 bases). There are 20 residues in the CDR3. The germline V and J ends were trimmed by 0 bases and 0 bases, with 24 bases remaining between them. Germline CDR1 reads SGHRS; CDR2 reads YFSETQ. DNA for the CDR3: TGCGCCAGCAGCTTGGATCGGCGGGCCCTCTCACCCCCCGACCAAGAGACCCAGTACTTC. This encodes CASSLDRRALSPPDQETQYF.

The rearrangement links TRBV7-9 to TRBJ1-4, with D maybe TRBD1 (6 bases). The CDR3 extends over 15 amino acids. Germline CDR1 reads SEHNR; CDR2 reads FQNEAQ (reference sequence). V was clipped by 6 bases and J by 4 bases, with 15 bases between them. CDR3: CASRGHQAGNEKLFF. Written as DNA, the CDR3 is TGTGCCAGCAGGGGACACCAGGCGGGTAATGAAAAACTGTTTTTT. Full variable domain (missing parts from reference TRBV7-9 and TRBJ1-4): DTGVSQNPRHKITKRGQNVTFRCDPISEHNRLYWYRQTLGQGPEFLTYFQNEAQLEKSRLLSDRFSAERPKGSFSTLEIQRTEQGDSAMYLCASRGHQAGNEKLFFGSGTQLSVL.